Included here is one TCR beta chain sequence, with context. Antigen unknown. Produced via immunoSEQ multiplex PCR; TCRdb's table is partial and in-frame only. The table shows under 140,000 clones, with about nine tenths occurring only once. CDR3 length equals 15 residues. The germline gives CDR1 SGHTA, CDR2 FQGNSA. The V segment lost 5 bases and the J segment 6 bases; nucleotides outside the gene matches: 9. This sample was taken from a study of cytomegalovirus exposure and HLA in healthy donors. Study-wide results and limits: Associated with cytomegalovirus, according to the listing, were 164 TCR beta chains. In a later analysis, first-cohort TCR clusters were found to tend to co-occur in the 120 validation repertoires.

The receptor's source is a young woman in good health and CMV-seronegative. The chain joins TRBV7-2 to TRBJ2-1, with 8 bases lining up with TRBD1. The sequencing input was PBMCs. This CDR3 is CASSPPTGGRNEQFF. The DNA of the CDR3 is TGTGCCAGCAGCCCTCCTACAGGGGGGCGCAATGAGCAGTTCTTC.